This T cell receptor beta chain was identified during a study of cytomegalovirus exposure and HLA in healthy donors. Regarding the study as a whole: Later analysis showed most CMV-associated TCR beta chains appearing HLA-restricted. Reportedly, HLA-A and HLA-B alleles of most subjects were accurately predicted from TCR beta.

As for this clone: Its antigen is still unknown.

The PCR was carried out with 60 Vbeta primers and 13 Jbeta primers. Repertoires were generated with immunoSEQ multiplex PCR, while TCRdb's copy carries only in-frame clones and drops some. Of around 230,000 clones in the sample, roughly 87% were seen once. The CDR3 extends over 13 amino acids. Germline V gene lookup returns CDR1 LNHDA and CDR2 SQIVND (reference sequence). The ends lost 9 bases at V and 8 bases at J; junction bases unmatched: 4. Sequenced material: PBMCs. This TCR came from a man in his forties in good health and CMV-seropositive. The rearrangement uses TRBV19 and TRBJ2-4; 13 bases line up with TRBD2. This CDR3 reads CASGTSGNDIQYF. The CDR3 DNA reads TGTGCCAGCGGGACTAGCGGGAATGACATTCAGTACTTC. Drawing the rest from reference TRBV19 and TRBJ2-4, the complete variable domain is DGGITQSPKYLFRKEGQNVTLSCEQNLNHDAMYWYRQDPGQGLRLIYYSQIVNDFQKGDIAEGYSVSREKKESFPLTVTSAQKNPTAFYLCASGTSGNDIQYFGAGTRLSVL.